The entry below describes one T cell receptor beta chain. This sample was included in a study of blood T cell repertoires in COVID-19. For the study at large: PBMCs, B-cell-depleted T cells, or T cells provided the cDNA or gDNA that made up the material.

Per germline, CDR1 LNHNV and CDR2 YYDKDF (reference sequence). CDR3 size: 16 residues. V lost 1 base and J lost 4; bases outside the gene matches: 5. Authors' data handling: The authors estimated nucleated cell counts from reference gene primer amplification. Libraries were prepared by immunoSEQ multiplex PCR; TCRdb keeps only in-frame clonotypes and omits some of them. V and J calls and clone size follow that table, whereas D and trimming were derived from the DNA. The table includes about 120,000 clones, over 70% detected once. The genes are TRBV15 and TRBJ2-1; TRBD1 agrees at 9 bases. What was sequenced was peripheral blood. This sequence was found in a man aged 50-59 years with acute or convalescent COVID-19. Here the CDR3 DNA reads TGTGCCACCAGCAGAGTCCCGGGACAGGGATACAATGAGCAGTTCTTC. This encodes CATSRVPGQGYNEQFF.